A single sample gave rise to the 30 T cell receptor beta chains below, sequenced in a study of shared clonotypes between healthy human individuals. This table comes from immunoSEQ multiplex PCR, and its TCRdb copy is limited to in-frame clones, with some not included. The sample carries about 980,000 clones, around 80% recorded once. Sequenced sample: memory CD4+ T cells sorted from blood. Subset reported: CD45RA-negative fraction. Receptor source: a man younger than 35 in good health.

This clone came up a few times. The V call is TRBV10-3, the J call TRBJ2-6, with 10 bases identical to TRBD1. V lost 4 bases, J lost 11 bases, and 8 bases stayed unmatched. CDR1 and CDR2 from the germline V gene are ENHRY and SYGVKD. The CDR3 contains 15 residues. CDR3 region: CAISGGATGGDVLTF. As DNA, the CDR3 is TGTGCCATCAGTGGAGGGGCGACAGGGGGCGACGTCCTGACTTTC.

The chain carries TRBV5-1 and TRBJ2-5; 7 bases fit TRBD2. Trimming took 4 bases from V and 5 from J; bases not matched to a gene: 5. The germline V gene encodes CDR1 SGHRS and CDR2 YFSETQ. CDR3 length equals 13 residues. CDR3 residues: CASSGTIGETQYF. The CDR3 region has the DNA TGCGCCAGCAGCGGGACTATTGGGGAGACCCAGTACTTC. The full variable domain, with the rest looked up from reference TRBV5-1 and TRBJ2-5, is KAGVTQTPRYLIKTRGQQVTLSCSPISGHRSVSWYQQTPGQGLQFLFEYFSETQRNKGNFPGRFSGRQFSNSRSEMNVSTLELGDSALYLCASSGTIGETQYFGPGTRLLVL.

CDR3 loop: CASTRGPNEKLFF. CDR3 in DNA: TGCGCCAGCACCAGGGGCCCGAATGAAAAACTGTTTTTT. The chain couples TRBV5-1 to TRBJ1-4; D possibly corresponds to TRBD1 (6 bases). The CDR3 is 13 residues long. Germline assignment: CDR1 SGHRS and CDR2 YFSETQ. V dropped 6 bases and J dropped 5 bases, with 11 bases sitting between them.

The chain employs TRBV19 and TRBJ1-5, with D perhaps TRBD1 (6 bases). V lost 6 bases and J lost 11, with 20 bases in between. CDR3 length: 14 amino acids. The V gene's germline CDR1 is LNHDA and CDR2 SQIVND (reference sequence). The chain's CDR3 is CASSETGTRGTQHF. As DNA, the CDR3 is TGTGCCAGTAGCGAAACAGGGACTAGGGGAACCCAGCATTTT.

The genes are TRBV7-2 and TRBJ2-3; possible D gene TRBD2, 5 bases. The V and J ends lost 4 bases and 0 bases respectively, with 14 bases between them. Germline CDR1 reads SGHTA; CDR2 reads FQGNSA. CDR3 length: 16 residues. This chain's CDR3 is CASSSQRGASTDTQYF. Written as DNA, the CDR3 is TGTGCCAGCAGCTCCCAACGGGGTGCTAGCACAGATACGCAGTATTTT.

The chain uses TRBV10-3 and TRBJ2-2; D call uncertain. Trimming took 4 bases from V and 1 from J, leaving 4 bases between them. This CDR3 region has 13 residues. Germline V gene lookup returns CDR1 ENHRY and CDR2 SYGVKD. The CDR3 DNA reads TGTGCCATCAGTGTCAGGAACACCGGGGAGCTGTTTTTT. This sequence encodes CAISVRNTGELFF.

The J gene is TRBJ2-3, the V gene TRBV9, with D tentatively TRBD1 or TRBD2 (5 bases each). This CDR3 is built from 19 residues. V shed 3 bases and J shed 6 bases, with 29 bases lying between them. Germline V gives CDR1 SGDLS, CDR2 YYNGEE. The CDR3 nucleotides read TGTGCCAGCAGCGCATCTGATTCTAAGACGGGATCCAGGGTGGATACGCAGTATTTT. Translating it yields CASSASDSKTGSRVDTQYF.

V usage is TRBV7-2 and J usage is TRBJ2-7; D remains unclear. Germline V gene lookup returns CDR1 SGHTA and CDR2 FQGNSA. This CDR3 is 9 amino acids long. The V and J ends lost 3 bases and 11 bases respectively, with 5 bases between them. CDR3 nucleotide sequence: TGTGCCAGCAGCTTCGGCAAGTACTTC. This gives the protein CASSFGKYF.

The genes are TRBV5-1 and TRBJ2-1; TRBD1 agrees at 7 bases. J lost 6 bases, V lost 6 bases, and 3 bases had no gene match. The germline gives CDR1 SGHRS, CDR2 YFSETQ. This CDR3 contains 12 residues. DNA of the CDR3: TGCGCCAGCACCCAGGGGGTCAATGAGCAGTTCTTC. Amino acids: CASTQGVNEQFF. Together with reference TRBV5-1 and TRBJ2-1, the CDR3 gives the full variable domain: KAGVTQTPRYLIKTRGQQVTLSCSPISGHRSVSWYQQTPGQGLQFLFEYFSETQRNKGNFPGRFSGRQFSNSRSEMNVSTLELGDSALYLCASTQGVNEQFFGPGTRLTVL.

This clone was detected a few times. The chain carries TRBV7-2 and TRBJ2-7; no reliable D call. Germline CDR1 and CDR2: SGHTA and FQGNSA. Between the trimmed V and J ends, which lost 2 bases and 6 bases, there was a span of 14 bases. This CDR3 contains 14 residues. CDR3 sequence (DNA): TGTGCCAGCAGCTTAAGGCCCGCGGCGCGCGAGCAGTACTTC. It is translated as CASSLRPAAREQYF.

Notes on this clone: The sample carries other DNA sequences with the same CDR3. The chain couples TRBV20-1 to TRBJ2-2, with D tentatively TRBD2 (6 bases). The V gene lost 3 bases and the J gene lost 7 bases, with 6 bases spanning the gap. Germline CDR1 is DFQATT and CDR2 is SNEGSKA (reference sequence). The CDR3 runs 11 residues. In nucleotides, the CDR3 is TGCAGTGCTAGGGGAGGCGGGGAGCTGTTTTTT. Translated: CSARGGGELFF.

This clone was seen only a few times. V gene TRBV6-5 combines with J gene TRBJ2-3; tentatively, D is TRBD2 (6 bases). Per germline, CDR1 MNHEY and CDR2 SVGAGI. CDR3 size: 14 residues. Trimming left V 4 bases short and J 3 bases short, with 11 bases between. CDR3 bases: TGTGCCAGCAGTTCCGACGCGGGGACAGATACGCAGTATTTT. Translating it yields CASSSDAGTDTQYF.

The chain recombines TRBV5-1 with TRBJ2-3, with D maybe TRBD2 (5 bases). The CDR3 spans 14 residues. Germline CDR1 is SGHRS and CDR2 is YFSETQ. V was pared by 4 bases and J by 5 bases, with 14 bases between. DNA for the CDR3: TGCGCCAGCAGCACCGAAATAGGAGGAGATACGCAGTATTTT. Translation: CASSTEIGGDTQYF.

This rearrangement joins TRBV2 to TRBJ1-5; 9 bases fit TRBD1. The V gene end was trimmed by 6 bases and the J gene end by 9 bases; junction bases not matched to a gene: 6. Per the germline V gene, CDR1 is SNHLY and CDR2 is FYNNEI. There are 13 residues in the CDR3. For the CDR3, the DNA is TGTGCCAGCAGGGGACAGGGACTGGGGCCCCAGCATTTT. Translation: CASRGQGLGPQHF.

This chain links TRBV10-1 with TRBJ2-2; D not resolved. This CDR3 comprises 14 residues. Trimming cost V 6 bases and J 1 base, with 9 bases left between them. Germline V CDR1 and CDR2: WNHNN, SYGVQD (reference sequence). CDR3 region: CASSRALNTGELFF. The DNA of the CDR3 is TGCGCCAGCAGCCGGGCACTGAACACCGGGGAGCTGTTTTTT.

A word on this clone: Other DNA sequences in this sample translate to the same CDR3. The CDR3 spells CASSRDRGETQYF. Here the CDR3 DNA reads TGTGCCAGCAGCAGGGACAGGGGAGAGACCCAGTACTTC. The chain employs TRBV11-2 and TRBJ2-5; 10 bases align to TRBD1. Germline loops: CDR1 SGHAT, CDR2 FQNNGV. This CDR3 is built from 13 residues. The junction had 1 base not matched to a gene; V was cut back by 5 bases and J by 4 bases.

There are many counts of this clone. CDR3 nucleotides: TGTGCCAGCAGTTGGAACGGGCGTCCAGATACGCAGTATTTT. It codes for CASSWNGRPDTQYF. V usage is TRBV27 and J usage is TRBJ2-3, with D uncertain. This CDR3 is 14 amino acids long. Germline values: CDR1 MNHEY, CDR2 SMNVEV (reference sequence). The V and J ends lost 4 bases and 4 bases respectively, with 12 bases between them.

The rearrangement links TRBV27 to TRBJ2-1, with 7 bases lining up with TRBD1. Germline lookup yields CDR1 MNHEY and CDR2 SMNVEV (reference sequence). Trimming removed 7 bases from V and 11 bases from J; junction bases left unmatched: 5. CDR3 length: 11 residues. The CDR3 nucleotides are TGTGCCAGCATCCGGGACAGAAAGCAGTTCTTC. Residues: CASIRDRKQFF.

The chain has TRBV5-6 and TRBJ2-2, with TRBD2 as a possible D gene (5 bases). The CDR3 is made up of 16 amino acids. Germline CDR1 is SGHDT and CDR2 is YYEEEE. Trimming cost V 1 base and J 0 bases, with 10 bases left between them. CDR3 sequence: CASSLSHGANTGELFF. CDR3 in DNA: TGTGCCAGCAGCTTGAGTCACGGGGCGAACACCGGGGAGCTGTTTTTT.

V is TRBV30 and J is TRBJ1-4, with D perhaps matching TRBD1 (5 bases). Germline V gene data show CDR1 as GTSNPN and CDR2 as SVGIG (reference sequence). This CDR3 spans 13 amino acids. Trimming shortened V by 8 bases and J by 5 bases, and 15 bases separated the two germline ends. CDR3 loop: CAGGRDLNEKLFF. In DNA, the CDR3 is TGTGCCGGCGGCCGGGACCTAAATGAAAAACTGTTTTTT.

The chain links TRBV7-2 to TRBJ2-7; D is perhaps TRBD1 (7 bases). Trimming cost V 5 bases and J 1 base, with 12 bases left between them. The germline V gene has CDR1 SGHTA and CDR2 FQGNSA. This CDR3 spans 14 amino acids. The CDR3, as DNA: TGTGCCAGCAGCACCAGGGGGGCATCCTACGAGCAGTACTTC. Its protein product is CASSTRGASYEQYF.

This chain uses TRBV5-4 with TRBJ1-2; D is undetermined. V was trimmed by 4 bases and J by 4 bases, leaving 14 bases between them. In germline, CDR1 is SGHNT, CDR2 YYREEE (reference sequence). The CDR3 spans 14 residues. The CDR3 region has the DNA TGTGCCAGCAGCGATCCGGGATACTTCTATGGCTACACCTTC. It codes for CASSDPGYFYGYTF.

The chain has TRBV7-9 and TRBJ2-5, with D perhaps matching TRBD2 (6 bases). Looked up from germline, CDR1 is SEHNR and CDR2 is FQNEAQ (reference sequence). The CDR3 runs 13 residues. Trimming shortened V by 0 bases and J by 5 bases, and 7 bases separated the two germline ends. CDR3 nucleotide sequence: TGTGCCAGCAGCTTAGCGGGGAGGGAGACCCAGTACTTC. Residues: CASSLAGRETQYF.

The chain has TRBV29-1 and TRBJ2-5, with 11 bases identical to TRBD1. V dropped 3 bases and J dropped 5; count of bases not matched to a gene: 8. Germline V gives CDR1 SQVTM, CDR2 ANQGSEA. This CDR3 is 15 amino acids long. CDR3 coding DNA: TGCAGCGTTGATTTCGGGACAGGGGGGCCTGAGACCCAGTACTTC. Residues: CSVDFGTGGPETQYF. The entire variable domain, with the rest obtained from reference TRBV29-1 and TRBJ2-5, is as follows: SAVISQKPSRDICQRGTSLTIQCQVDSQVTMMFWYRQQPGQSLTLIATANQGSEATYESGFVIDKFPISRPNLTFSTLTVSNMSPEDSSIYLCSVDFGTGGPETQYFGPGTRLLVL.

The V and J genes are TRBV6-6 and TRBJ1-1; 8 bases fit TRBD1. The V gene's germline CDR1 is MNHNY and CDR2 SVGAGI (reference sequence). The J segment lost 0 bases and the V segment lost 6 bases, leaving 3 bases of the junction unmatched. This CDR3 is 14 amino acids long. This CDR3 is CASRRTGMNTEAFF. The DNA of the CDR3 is TGTGCCAGCAGGAGGACAGGGATGAACACTGAAGCTTTCTTT.

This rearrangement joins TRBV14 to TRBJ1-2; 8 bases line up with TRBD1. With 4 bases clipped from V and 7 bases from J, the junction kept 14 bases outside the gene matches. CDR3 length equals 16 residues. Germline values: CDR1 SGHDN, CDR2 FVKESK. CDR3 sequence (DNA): TGTGCCAGCAGCCTCGGACAGGGAAAGGGAAATCCTGGCTACACCTTC. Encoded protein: CASSLGQGKGNPGYTF.

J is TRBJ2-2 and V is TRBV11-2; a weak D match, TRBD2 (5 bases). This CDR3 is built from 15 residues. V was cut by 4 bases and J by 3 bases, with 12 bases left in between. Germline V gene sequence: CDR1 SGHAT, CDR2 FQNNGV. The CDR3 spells CASSSWGSDTGELFF. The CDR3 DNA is TGTGCCAGCAGCTCCTGGGGTAGCGACACCGGGGAGCTGTTTTTT.

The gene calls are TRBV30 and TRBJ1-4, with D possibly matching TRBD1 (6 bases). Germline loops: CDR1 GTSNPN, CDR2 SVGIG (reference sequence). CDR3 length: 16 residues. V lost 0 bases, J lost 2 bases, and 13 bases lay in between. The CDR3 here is CAWSVAGTFTNEKLFF. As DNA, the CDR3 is TGTGCCTGGAGTGTAGCGGGGACATTCACTAATGAAAAACTGTTTTTT.

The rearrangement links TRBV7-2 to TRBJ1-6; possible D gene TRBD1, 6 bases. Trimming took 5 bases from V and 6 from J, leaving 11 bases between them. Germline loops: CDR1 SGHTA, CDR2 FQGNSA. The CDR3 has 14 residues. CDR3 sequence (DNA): TGTGCCAGCAGCATAACAGGGATTAATTCACCCCTCCACTTT. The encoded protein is CASSITGINSPLHF.

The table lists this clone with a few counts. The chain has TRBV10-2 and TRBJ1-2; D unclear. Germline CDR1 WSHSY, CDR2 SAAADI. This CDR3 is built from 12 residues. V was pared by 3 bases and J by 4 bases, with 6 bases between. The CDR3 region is CASSDLGYGYTF. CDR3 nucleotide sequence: TGCGCCAGCAGTGATTTGGGCTATGGCTACACCTTC.